This is a list of T cell receptor beta chains from one sample in a study of cytomegalovirus exposure and HLA in healthy donors. Assay: immunoSEQ multiplex PCR; the TCRdb copy retains only in-frame clones and omits some. The sample contains approximately 250,000 clones, 85% of which appear only once. The sequenced sample was PBMCs. Source of these receptors: a girl between 2 and 10 years old in good health and CMV-seronegative. The CDR3 runs from the conserved cysteine through the conserved F or W. The D gene is left open where the match is weak. Size is omitted from some rows. Given values are once, few, many or a class for expanded clones.

V gene	clone size	D gene	J gene	CDR3 protein	CDR3 DNA
TRBV10-3	once	-	TRBJ1-3	CAIRSLGGPSGNTIYF	TGTGCCATCAGGTCGTTGGGGGGTCCCTCTGGAAACACCATATATTTT
TRBV4-2	-	-	TRBJ2-7	CASSQASATGYEQYF	TGTGCCAGCAGCCAAGCCAGCGCGACAGGTTACGAGCAGTACTTC
TRBV5-4	-	-	TRBJ2-1	CASWLRSRENNEQFF	TGTGCCAGCTGGTTGCGGTCCCGTGAAAACAATGAGCAGTTCTTC
TRBV5-1	-	TRBD1	TRBJ2-3	CASSFTGVTSTDTQYF	TGCGCCAGCAGCTTTACAGGGGTTACTAGCACAGATACGCAGTATTTT
TRBV18	-	-	TRBJ1-1	CASSRGPVNTEAFF	TGTGCCAGCTCACGGGGGCCTGTGAACACTGAAGCTTTCTTT
TRBV2	few	TRBD2	TRBJ2-7	CASSVGSGASYEQYF	TGTGCCAGCAGTGTTGGTAGCGGGGCCTCCTACGAGCAGTACTTC
TRBV4-1	-	-	TRBJ1-2	CASSQANRRVTNYGYTF	TGCGCCAGCAGCCAGGCCAACAGGAGGGTGACTAACTATGGCTACACCTTC
TRBV6-6	few	-	TRBJ1-3	CASTSDKHSGNTIYF	TGTGCCAGCACCTCAGACAAACACTCTGGAAACACCATATATTTT
TRBV4-2	-	TRBD2	TRBJ2-7	CASSQLAGEEQYF	TGTGCCAGCAGCCAACTAGCGGGGGAGGAGCAGTACTTC
TRBV5-1	-	TRBD1	TRBJ1-6	CASSPDRGLQSPLHF	TGCGCCAGCAGCCCCGACAGGGGGCTTCAATCACCCCTCCACTTT
TRBV19	-	-	TRBJ2-2	CASTRNRNTGELFF	TGTGCCAGTACCAGGAATAGAAACACCGGGGAGCTGTTTTTT
TRBV5-4	-	-	TRBJ2-3	CASSRQLAGTDTQYF	TGTGCCAGCAGTCGCCAATTGGCTGGCACAGATACGCAGTATTTT
TRBV11-2	-	-	TRBJ2-7	CASSPTLRTESYEQYF	TGTGCCAGCAGCCCAACCCTCCGGACAGAATCCTACGAGCAGTACTTC
TRBV19	-	-	TRBJ1-1	CASTPHKNTEAFF	TGTGCCAGTACCCCACACAAGAACACTGAAGCTTTCTTT
TRBV11-2	-	-	TRBJ1-1	CASSLVEVRGMNTEAFF	TGTGCCAGCAGCTTAGTTGAAGTCCGGGGAATGAACACTGAAGCTTTCTTT
TRBV27	-	-	TRBJ2-1	CASSSAGTEQFF	TGTGCCAGCAGTTCCGCCGGTACGGAGCAGTTCTTC
TRBV7-2	-	-	TRBJ1-1	CASSLGTMNTEAFF	TGTGCCAGCAGCTTAGGGACAATGAACACTGAAGCTTTCTTT
TRBV9	-	-	TRBJ1-3	CASSVDGGVTGNTIYF	TGTGCCAGCAGCGTAGACGGAGGGGTAACTGGAAACACCATATATTTT
TRBV27	-	-	TRBJ2-3	CASRSTDTQYF	TGTGCCAGCCGTTCTACAGATACGCAGTATTTT
TRBV6-5	-	TRBD2	TRBJ2-5	CASSYASGDLQETQYF	TGTGCCAGCAGTTACGCTAGCGGGGACCTTCAAGAGACCCAGTACTTC
TRBV6-1	-	-	TRBJ2-1	CASSLGGLGWIEQFF	TGTGCCAGCAGTCTTGGGGGACTCGGTTGGATCGAGCAGTTCTTC
TRBV2	-	-	TRBJ1-3	CASSIQGSPGNTIYF	TGTGCCAGCAGTATCCAGGGGAGCCCTGGAAACACCATATATTTT
TRBV7-2	-	TRBD1	TRBJ1-2	CASSLAQGAGGYTF	TGTGCCAGCAGCTTAGCCCAGGGGGCAGGAGGCTACACCTTC
TRBV9	-	-	TRBJ1-6	CASSVASPGRGNSPLHF	TGTGCCAGCAGCGTAGCGAGCCCAGGGAGGGGGAATTCACCCCTCCACTTT
TRBV6-5	-	TRBD2	TRBJ2-3	CASRPRGGSDTQYF	TGTGCCAGCAGACCTCGCGGGGGGTCAGATACGCAGTATTTT
TRBV6-4	-	-	TRBJ2-1	CASSPTGRGEQFF	TGTGCCAGCAGTCCGACAGGGCGGGGTGAGCAGTTCTTC
TRBV5-5	-	TRBD1	TRBJ2-3	CASSHWTGSTDTQYF	TGTGCCAGCAGCCATTGGACAGGGAGCACAGATACGCAGTATTTT
TRBV27	-	-	TRBJ2-7	CASTRLEIPYEQYF	TGTGCCAGCACGCGACTAGAGATACCCTACGAGCAGTACTTC
TRBV5-8	-	-	TRBJ2-3	CASSTRQGWRTDTQYF	TGTGCCAGCAGCACGAGGCAGGGTTGGAGAACAGATACGCAGTATTTT
TRBV5-1	-	TRBD1	TRBJ2-1	CASSSLQGEYEQFF	TGCGCCAGCAGCTCCTTACAGGGGGAGTATGAGCAGTTCTTC
TRBV7-8	once	-	TRBJ2-6	CASSKDTGKRNVLTF	TGTGCCAGCAGCAAAGACACAGGGAAGAGGAACGTCCTGACTTTC
TRBV7-9	-	-	TRBJ2-1	CASSLRGRGSEQFF	TGTGCCAGCAGCCTTAGGGGGAGGGGCAGTGAGCAGTTCTTC
TRBV25-1	-	-	TRBJ1-2	CASSEDRAYGYTF	TGTGCCAGCAGTGAAGACAGAGCCTATGGCTACACCTTC
TRBV5-5	-	TRBD1	TRBJ2-1	CASSRQGRDEQFF	TGTGCCAGCAGCCGACAGGGTAGGGATGAGCAGTTCTTC
TRBV18	-	-	TRBJ2-6	CASSPIGSNPGANVLTF	TGTGCCAGCTCACCAATCGGGAGTAACCCTGGGGCCAACGTCCTGACTTTC
TRBV7-9	-	-	TRBJ2-7	CASSLFVSGTYEQYF	TGTGCCAGCAGCTTATTCGTATCCGGGACCTACGAGCAGTACTTC
TRBV4-2	-	TRBD2	TRBJ2-3	CASSPWTSGGTDTQYF	TGTGCCAGCAGCCCGTGGACTAGCGGGGGCACAGATACGCAGTATTTT
TRBV5-4	-	TRBD1	TRBJ2-7	CASSLAGGASYEQYF	TGTGCCAGCAGCTTGGCAGGGGGAGCGTCCTACGAGCAGTACTTC
TRBV25-1	-	-	TRBJ2-7	CASSDGRPYEQYF	TGTGCCAGCAGTGATGGGCGACCGTACGAGCAGTACTTC
TRBV7-9	-	-	TRBJ2-7	CASSLPPYEQYF	TGTGCCAGCAGCCTTCCTCCTTACGAGCAGTACTTC
TRBV7-8	-	TRBD2	TRBJ2-7	CASSPGRVGVYEQYF	TGTGCCAGCAGCCCCGGGAGGGTAGGGGTTTACGAGCAGTACTTC
TRBV6-5	-	TRBD1	TRBJ2-7	CASSYQGATYEQYF	TGTGCCAGCAGTTATCAGGGGGCCACCTACGAGCAGTACTTC
TRBV19	-	TRBD1	TRBJ1-5	CASSIEEGQGSNQPQHF	TGTGCCAGTAGTATAGAAGAGGGACAGGGAAGTAATCAGCCCCAGCATTTT
TRBV10-1	-	TRBD2	TRBJ2-1	CASSGTSGIGSYNEQFF	TGCGCCAGCTCCGGGACTAGCGGGATAGGGTCCTACAATGAGCAGTTCTTC
TRBV4-1	-	TRBD2	TRBJ2-5	CASSQGSASGLQETQYF	TGCGCCAGCAGCCAGGGTTCGGCTAGCGGGCTCCAAGAGACCCAGTACTTC
TRBV9	once	TRBD1	TRBJ2-6	CASSVTRQGKGGANVLTF	TGTGCCAGCAGCGTTACGAGACAGGGAAAGGGCGGGGCCAACGTCCTGACTTTC
TRBV5-1	-	TRBD2	TRBJ2-2	CASRFLAGGGTGELFF	TGCGCCAGCAGATTTCTAGCGGGAGGAGGGACCGGGGAGCTGTTTTTT
TRBV27	-	-	TRBJ2-5	CASSFSGPQETQYF	TGTGCCAGCAGTTTCAGCGGGCCGCAAGAGACCCAGTACTTC
TRBV6-5	once	-	TRBJ1-5	CASSYGKETDTQHF	TGTGCCAGCAGTTACGGCAAGGAAACAGATACGCAGCATTTT
TRBV4-1	-	-	TRBJ1-2	CASSQRDTPNYGYTF	TGCGCCAGCAGCCAGAGGGACACCCCTAACTATGGCTACACCTTC
TRBV5-1	-	TRBD2	TRBJ2-1	CASSSGTSGGARYNEQFF	TGCGCCAGCAGCTCCGGGACTAGCGGGGGGGCCAGGTATAATGAGCAGTTCTTC
TRBV2	-	TRBD1	TRBJ1-5	CASSGDRGSNQPQHF	TGTGCCAGCAGTGGGGACAGGGGTAGCAATCAGCCCCAGCATTTT
TRBV6-1	-	-	TRBJ1-2	CASTNRESANYGYTF	TGTGCCAGCACCAACAGGGAGTCCGCTAACTATGGCTACACCTTC
TRBV28	-	-	TRBJ2-7	CASSSPPLGVLVYEQYF	TGTGCCAGCAGTTCACCGCCCCTCGGGGTGTTGGTCTACGAGCAGTACTTC
TRBV27	-	-	TRBJ2-5	CASSLLAGETQYF	TGTGCCAGCAGTTTACTTGCCGGGGAGACCCAGTACTTC
TRBV7-9	-	TRBD1	TRBJ2-1	CASSLVPTGGTGHNEQFF	TGTGCCAGCAGCTTAGTTCCTACTGGAGGGACAGGCCACAATGAGCAGTTCTTC
TRBV5-1	few	TRBD2	TRBJ2-1	CASSSGTSAYNEQFF	TGCGCCAGCAGCTCCGGGACTAGCGCCTACAATGAGCAGTTCTTC
TRBV6-4	-	TRBD1	TRBJ1-1	CASNRGGWDTEAFF	TGTGCCAGCAACAGGGGTGGTTGGGACACTGAAGCTTTCTTT
TRBV2	once	TRBD2	TRBJ2-7	CASSELSSGSWGEQYF	TGTGCCAGCAGTGAATTAAGTAGCGGGAGTTGGGGCGAGCAGTACTTC
TRBV5-1	-	TRBD1	TRBJ2-7	CASSIAGQGVSYEQYF	TGCGCCAGCAGCATTGCCGGACAGGGGGTTTCCTACGAGCAGTACTTC